The TCR beta chain under discussion was sequenced for a study of T-cell reconstitution after alpha-beta-depleted transplantation in children (dated by TCRdb to the mid-2010s). For the wider study: T-cell immune reconstitution after TCRalphabeta/CD19-depleted allogeneic hematopoietic cell transplantation in children was quantitatively tracked in the study by means of TCR repertoire profiling. Here is what the overall study found, with its caveats: The frequencies of hyperexpanded clones fell over the following months, and after one year, T-cell counts and TCRbeta diversity were mostly attributed to newly produced T cells. The apparently early recovery of alphabetaT-cell counts about two months after transplant reportedly depended on only several hundred rapidly expanded clones that came from non-depleted graft cells. In some patients, high TCRbeta diversity at day 60 was attributed to recipient T cells and intrathymic progenitors that had survived conditioning.

This clonotype was observed many times. Its cognate antigen has yet to be identified. Base quality data are lacking; no much larger clone is found one base away. This sample's treatment or condition label indicates: allogeneic hematopoietic cell transplantation with graft depleted of TCRalphabeta T cells and CD19 B cells. Transplant recipients were children who received TCRalphabeta/CD19-depleted allogeneic hematopoietic cell grafts. Libraries were constructed by PCR. Sequencing was carried out with an Illumina HiSeq 2500. To normalize quantification of the TCRbeta repertoire, the TCR libraries were built with molecular barcoding that relied on unique molecular identifiers. TCRdb ran its own pipeline on the public reads, namely fastp trimming at Q25 and MiXCR clone calling, and kept in-frame beta chains. Entries that share a CDR3 protein sequence are merged under the most common genes and DNA. The sample contains over 150,000 distinct CDR3 sequences, approximately 6.3% of them found a single time. 4.5% to 6.5% of the sample comes from the top ten.

The TCR comes from a boy younger than 10 with acute lymphoblastic leukemia, due to receive a stem cell transplant. The sample in question was PBMCs, obtained before TCRalphabeta/CD19-depleted stem cell transplant.

The nucleotide sequence is given as TGTGCCAGCAGCCCGAAGTACGAGCAGTACTTC. Translated, this is CASSPKYEQYF. The sequence joins TRBV12-3 or TRBV12-4 to TRBJ2-7, with no confident D gene call. The CDR3 numbers 11 residues from cysteine through phenylalanine. The CDR3 DNA has 33 bases and is translated from base 1. Relative to germline, V is 6 bases shorter and J is 4 bases shorter, with 7 bases between their ends.